The entry below gives a single T cell receptor beta chain sequence along with its context. The antigen is not known. From germline, CDR1 is SGHRS and CDR2 YFSETQ. The junction had 11 bases not matched to a gene; V was cut back by 4 bases and J by 4 bases. The CDR3 covers 16 residues. This sample is drawn from a study of cytomegalovirus exposure and HLA in healthy donors. Study-wide context: Genotyping of roughly 400 donors showed that roughly 80% belonged to the Caucasian-associated ancestry cluster.

PCR involved 60 Vbeta and 13 Jbeta primers. Method: immunoSEQ multiplex PCR; TCRdb's copy keeps in-frame clones and lacks some. This repertoire shows approximately 140,000 clones, around 74% found once; its top ten account for 6% to 6.5%. Study-wide points: Rare TCR sequences predominated, though certain public TCRs were found in many donors. Later on, an analysis tied under 20,000 TCR beta sequences to HLA alleles at 0.05 false discovery rate.

The sequence derives from a man in his fifties in good health and CMV-seropositive. This sequence joins TRBV5-1 and TRBJ1-1; 9 bases map to TRBD1. The sample comprised PBMCs. CDR3 nucleotides: TGCGCCAGCAGCCGCACAGGGGGCTCAATTTCCACTGAAGCTTTCTTT. Its translation is CASSRTGGSISTEAFF.